Listed here are 26 T cell receptor beta chains from one sample, sequenced in a study of cytomegalovirus exposure and HLA in healthy donors. 60 Vbeta and 13 Jbeta primers were used in PCR. Assay: immunoSEQ multiplex PCR; the TCRdb copy retains only in-frame clones and omits some. This sample has around 88,000 clones, with about 81% found just once. The sequenced sample consisted of PBMCs. The receptors originated from a woman aged 40 to 49 in good health and CMV-seropositive.

V usage is TRBV7-8 and J usage is TRBJ2-1; 10 nucleotides match TRBD2. Per the germline V gene, CDR1 is SGHVS and CDR2 is FQNEAQ. The V segment lost 1 base and the J segment 7 bases; nucleotides outside the gene matches: 10. The CDR3 loop spans 17 amino acids. The CDR3 sequence is CASSLVRAGGSRNEQFF. The CDR3 DNA reads TGTGCCAGCAGCTTAGTGCGAGCGGGAGGGTCACGGAATGAGCAGTTCTTC.

The chain couples TRBV29-1 to TRBJ2-7; D remains unclear. Trimming shortened V by 4 bases and J by 4 bases, and 5 bases separated the two germline ends. The germline CDR1 and CDR2 sequences are SQVTM and ANQGSEA. This CDR3 region has 10 residues. The CDR3 sequence: CSVVRYEQYF. The CDR3 DNA reads as TGCAGCGTTGTTCGTTACGAGCAGTACTTC.

This clone was detected only a few times. The gene calls are TRBV10-3 and TRBJ2-2, with 7 bases lining up with TRBD1. The V gene's germline CDR1 is ENHRY and CDR2 SYGVKD. V trimming: 9 bases; J trimming: 2 bases; junction bases outside the gene matches: 6. The CDR3 is made up of 14 amino acids. The CDR3 DNA reads TGTGCCATTCCGACAGGGCAAAACACCGGGGAGCTGTTTTTT. Translated, it gives CAIPTGQNTGELFF.

The chain links TRBV6-1 to TRBJ1-6; a weak D match, TRBD1 (6 bases). Trimming removed 4 bases at V and 5 bases at J, with 12 bases between. The germline V gene has CDR1 MNHNS and CDR2 SASEGT. The CDR3 sequence is 15 residues long. The CDR3: CASSVLQGNNSPLHF. CDR3 nucleotide sequence: TGTGCCAGCAGTGTCTTACAGGGTAATAATTCACCCCTCCACTTT.

The rearrangement links TRBV6-6 to TRBJ1-1; tentative D call: TRBD1 (5 bases). Per germline, CDR1 MNHNY and CDR2 SVGAGI (reference sequence). Trimming took off 4 bases at V and 0 bases at J, with 12 bases between the two ends. This CDR3 has 15 amino acids. As DNA, the CDR3 is TGTGCCAGCAGTTCCGGTTGGGGGGTGAACACTGAAGCTTTCTTT. Translation gives CASSSGWGVNTEAFF.

This rearrangement joins TRBV5-1 to TRBJ2-3; D gene ambiguous. The CDR3 is 14 residues long. The V and J ends lost 1 base and 3 bases respectively, with 9 bases between them. Germline loops: CDR1 SGHRS, CDR2 YFSETQ. CDR3 in DNA: TGCGCCAGCAGCTTGAGTGGGCCAACAGATACGCAGTATTTT. Translated, it gives CASSLSGPTDTQYF.

J is TRBJ2-3 and V is TRBV11-3, with 10 bases lining up with TRBD2. The germline gives CDR1 SGHNT, CDR2 YENEEA. This CDR3 is built from 15 residues. With 5 bases clipped from V and 0 bases from J, the junction kept 2 bases outside the gene matches. CDR3 sequence: CASSVGLASTDTQYF. In nucleotides, the CDR3 is TGTGCCAGCAGCGTGGGACTAGCGAGCACAGATACGCAGTATTTT.

The chain carries TRBV28 and TRBJ2-7; 10 bases agree with TRBD2. CDR1 and CDR2 from the germline V gene are MDHEN and SYDVKM. The CDR3 is 17 amino acids. With 5 bases clipped from V and 0 bases from J, the junction kept 10 bases outside the gene matches. CDR3 in amino acids: CASSPNRLAGISYEQYF. In DNA, the CDR3 is TGTGCCAGCAGTCCCAATCGACTAGCGGGTATCTCCTACGAGCAGTACTTC.

The J gene is TRBJ2-5, the V gene TRBV15; tentative D call: TRBD1 (5 bases). The ends were cut back, 0 bases at V and 4 bases at J, with 6 bases in the middle. CDR1 is LNHNV, CDR2 YYDKDF, per germline (reference sequence). The CDR3 consists of 13 residues. CDR3 sequence reads: CATSRDRVETQYF. The CDR3 DNA sequence: TGTGCCACCAGCAGAGACAGGGTAGAGACCCAGTACTTC.

This clone came up a few times. The V and J genes are TRBV6-1 and TRBJ2-3, with D unresolved. In germline, CDR1 is MNHNS, CDR2 SASEGT. V was cut by 5 bases and J by 5 bases, with 11 bases left in between. This CDR3 comprises 13 residues. CDR3 region: CASSRVPKDTQYF. CDR3 coding DNA: TGTGCCAGCAGTCGCGTCCCCAAAGATACGCAGTATTTT.

V and J are TRBV5-1 and TRBJ2-7; no clear D. This CDR3 has 13 residues. The V gene lost 3 bases and the J gene lost 3 bases, with 10 bases spanning the gap. Germline V lookup: CDR1 SGHRS, CDR2 YFSETQ. The CDR3 sequence: CASSSALDYEQYF. DNA for the CDR3: TGCGCCAGCAGCTCCGCTCTAGACTACGAGCAGTACTTC.

The chain combines TRBV6-1 with TRBJ2-5; TRBD2 aligns across 15 bases. This CDR3 comprises 17 residues. Germline lookup yields CDR1 MNHNS and CDR2 SASEGT. The trim removed 4 bases at V and 3 bases at J, leaving 6 bases unmatched. CDR3 sequence: CASSGTSGRAREETQYF. CDR3 bases: TGTGCCAGCAGTGGGACTAGCGGGAGGGCCAGAGAAGAGACCCAGTACTTC.

The V call is TRBV10-2, the J call TRBJ2-7; maybe TRBD1 (6 bases). CDR1 and CDR2 from the germline V gene are WSHSY and SAAADI. The CDR3 is made up of 14 amino acids. Deletions cut 8 bases from V and 0 bases from J, with 14 bases between. The CDR3 region is CASQDRMSSYEQYF. In DNA form, the CDR3 reads TGCGCCAGCCAAGACAGGATGAGCTCCTACGAGCAGTACTTC.

The chain couples TRBV18 to TRBJ1-1; 8 nucleotides line up with TRBD1. From germline, CDR1 is KGHSH and CDR2 LQKENI. Unmatched junction bases numbered 7, after V lost 3 bases and J lost 1 base. The CDR3 contains 16 residues. CDR3: CASSPRSGTGNTEAFF. The CDR3 nucleotides are TGTGCCAGCTCACCTCGATCCGGGACAGGGAACACTGAAGCTTTCTTT.

The chain links TRBV6-6 to TRBJ2-7; tentatively, D is TRBD1 (6 bases). Germline CDR1 is MNHNY and CDR2 is SVGAGI (reference sequence). V lost 6 bases, J lost 2 bases, and 17 bases lay in between. The CDR3 length is 15 residues. The CDR3 DNA reads TGTGCCAGCAGCGATTCCGGGACAAGGACCTACGAGCAGTACTTC. It encodes CASSDSGTRTYEQYF.

The V gene is TRBV28, the J gene TRBJ1-5; weak D call: TRBD1 (5 bases). Per the germline V gene, CDR1 is MDHEN and CDR2 is SYDVKM. Trimming removed 1 base at V and 9 bases at J, with 13 bases between. The length of the CDR3 is 14 residues. The CDR3 reads CASSLSTAQGPQHF. CDR3 coding DNA: TGTGCCAGCAGTTTATCGACGGCTCAGGGGCCCCAGCATTTT.

V gene TRBV2 combines with J gene TRBJ1-1; D is perhaps TRBD1 (6 bases). The CDR3 contains 13 residues. V lost 7 bases, J lost 3 bases, and 12 bases lay in between. Germline V lookup: CDR1 SNHLY, CDR2 FYNNEI. CDR3 residues: CASINYRDTEAFF. In DNA, the CDR3 is TGTGCCAGCATCAATTACAGGGACACTGAAGCTTTCTTT.

V gene TRBV29-1 combines with J gene TRBJ2-1, with D possibly being TRBD2 (5 bases). Trimming left V 4 bases short and J 9 bases short, with 13 bases between. The CDR3 runs 12 residues. Germline V gene data show CDR1 as SQVTM and CDR2 as ANQGSEA. The CDR3 sequence is CSVVPVRGEQFF. The CDR3 nucleotides are TGCAGCGTTGTCCCCGTCCGGGGTGAGCAGTTCTTC.

V is TRBV12-2 and J is TRBJ1-1; the D call of TRBD1 is as the table states it, not checked on the DNA. TRBV12-2 is given as a pseudogene. The CDR3 has 14 residues. This CDR3 reads CASRSDRAGPEAFF. CDR3 DNA: TGTGCAAGTCGCTCGGACAGGGCGGGACCTGAAGCTTTCTTT.

V and J are TRBV6-4 and TRBJ2-7, with 9 bases fitting TRBD2. The CDR3 contains 16 residues. Germline-derived CDR1 and CDR2 are MRHNA and SNTAGT. The V and J ends lost 3 bases and 5 bases, in that order; junction bases with no gene match: 11. The CDR3 sequence is CASSDYLAGVRNEQYF. CDR3 bases: TGTGCCAGCAGTGATTACTTAGCGGGAGTGAGGAACGAGCAGTACTTC.

V is TRBV9 and J is TRBJ1-2; maybe TRBD1 (6 bases). CDR1 and CDR2 from the germline V gene are SGDLS and YYNGEE. The ends were cut back, 0 bases at V and 9 bases at J, with 15 bases in the middle. This CDR3 has 14 amino acids. The CDR3 spells CASSVEPGEGSYTF. The CDR3 DNA reads TGTGCCAGCAGCGTAGAACCAGGGGAAGGGAGCTACACCTTC.

CDR3 protein: CASSHGQGGWGYTF. In nucleotides, the CDR3 is TGTGCCAGCAGCCACGGACAGGGTGGCTGGGGCTACACCTTC. The rearrangement links TRBV5-5 to TRBJ1-2, with TRBD1 matching 8 bases. The ends lost 4 bases at V and 8 bases at J; junction bases unmatched: 10. The CDR3 loop spans 14 amino acids. CDR1 is SGHKS and CDR2 is YYEKEE in the germline V gene (reference sequence).

The sample holds a few counts of this clone. The CDR3 coding sequence is TGTGCCAGCAGCTTGAACCATGGAGGACAGGGGTATGGCTACACCTTC. Amino acid sequence: CASSLNHGGQGYGYTF. The chain uses TRBV5-4 and TRBJ1-2; TRBD1 agrees at 9 bases. Trimming at V came to 1 base and at J to 5 bases, leaving 9 bases not matched to a gene. The CDR3 sequence is 16 residues long. CDR1 is SGHNT, CDR2 YYREEE, per germline (reference sequence).

The chain employs TRBV5-1 and TRBJ2-5, with TRBD1 identical over 9 bases. The J call could be wrong; TRBJ2-7 is a better fit for the DNA end. This CDR3 region has 13 residues. CDR1 is SGHRS and CDR2 is YFSETQ in the germline V gene. The CDR3 nucleotides read TGCGCCAGCAGCAAGGACAGGGGATACGAGCAGTACTTC. This encodes CASSKDRGYEQYF.

The chain combines TRBV10-3 with TRBJ2-2; no clear D gene. V lost 9 bases and J 2 bases, leaving 10 bases between the germline ends. CDR1 is ENHRY, CDR2 SYGVKD, per germline. The CDR3 has 13 amino acids. The CDR3 nucleotides are TGTGCCATATCCCTAGACAACACCGGGGAGCTGTTTTTT. It yields the protein CAISLDNTGELFF.

The chain recombines TRBV18 with TRBJ1-5; D unclear. Per the germline V gene, CDR1 is KGHSH and CDR2 is LQKENI. The CDR3 extends over 14 amino acids. Trimming removed 3 bases from V and 4 bases from J, with 10 bases in between. As DNA, the CDR3 is TGTGCCAGCTCACCCTATCAGGAAAATCAGCCCCAGCATTTT. Encoded protein: CASSPYQENQPQHF.